These 16 T cell receptor beta chains came from one sample sequenced in a study of Ad26.COV2.S vaccination and SARS-CoV-2 variants. The treatment is: around 19 received Ad26.COV2.S at low or high dose, single or two shots; 5 received placebo; per-sample allocation not given. Repertoires come from day 63 after the first vaccine or placebo injection. Profiled with immunoSEQ multiplex PCR; TCRdb holds only in-frame clones, not every one. This sample has some 390,000 clones; 89% occur once, and the top ten carry 1.5% to 2%. The sample consisted of peripheral blood, taken in a trial of Ad26.COV2.S vaccine versus placebo. The source of these receptors is a person between 18 and 65 years old who received the Ad26.COV2.S COVID-19 vaccine or a placebo.

The rearrangement joins TRBV11-2 to TRBJ2-7, with D unclear. Trimming pared 6 bases from V and 3 bases from J, leaving 18 bases between. Germline V gene lookup returns CDR1 SGHAT and CDR2 FQNNGV. This CDR3 is 15 amino acids long. The CDR3 spells CASSVRSTEGYEQYF. The CDR3 bases are TGTGCCAGCAGTGTAAGGTCCACAGAAGGCTACGAGCAGTACTTC.

This clone has ten or more counts. The CDR3 spells CASSRGDRNSPLHF. The CDR3 DNA reads as TGCGCCAGCAGCCGGGGGGACAGAAATTCACCCCTCCACTTT. The chain carries TRBV5-1 and TRBJ1-6, with 7 bases aligning to TRBD1. This CDR3 comprises 14 residues. Germline V gene sequence: CDR1 SGHRS, CDR2 YFSETQ. Unmatched junction bases numbered 5, after V lost 4 bases and J lost 7 bases.

V is TRBV20-1 and J is TRBJ2-1, with no clear D. Germline V gene lookup returns CDR1 DFQATT and CDR2 SNEGSKA (reference sequence). CDR3 size: 11 residues. Trimming removed 1 base from V and 9 bases from J, with 7 bases in between. CDR3 in amino acids: CSARALSEQFF. DNA of the CDR3: TGCAGTGCTAGAGCCCTCAGTGAGCAGTTCTTC.

The chain recombines TRBV6-5 with TRBJ1-5; D may be TRBD1 (5 bases). Germline values: CDR1 MNHEY, CDR2 SVGAGI. The CDR3 extends over 15 amino acids. V lost 6 bases, J lost 5 bases, and 17 bases lay in between. The CDR3 bases are TGTGCCAGCAGACAACAGGCCTCTCCTTATCAGCCCCAGCATTTT. This translates into CASRQQASPYQPQHF.

This chain connects TRBV9 to TRBJ2-2, with D uncertain. This CDR3 has 12 amino acids. The germline V gene encodes CDR1 SGDLS and CDR2 YYNGEE. Deletions cut 5 bases from V and 6 bases from J, with 8 bases between. The CDR3 DNA follows: TGTGCCAGCAGTCTCCTCCCCGGGGAGCTGTTTTTT. It is translated as CASSLLPGELFF. Full variable domain (remainder filled in from reference TRBV9 and TRBJ2-2): DSGVTQTPKHLITATGQRVTLRCSPRSGDLSVYWYQQSLDQGLQFLIQYYNGEERAKGNILERFSAQQFPDLHSELNLSSLELGDSALYFCASSLLPGELFFGEGSRLTVL.

This chain connects TRBV6-2 or TRBV6-3 to TRBJ1-1; D is unclear. The CDR3 is made up of 14 amino acids. Trimming took 2 bases from V and 5 from J, leaving 12 bases between them. CDR1 and CDR2 (germline): MNHEY, SVGEGT. In DNA form, the CDR3 reads TGTGCCAGCAGTTACGGAATCCAAGGGACTGAAGCTTTCTTT. Its translation: CASSYGIQGTEAFF.

The CDR3 nucleotides read TGCGCCAGCACCACTCCCGCCCAGTTCACCGGGGAGCTGTTTTTT. It yields the protein CASTTPAQFTGELFF. This sequence joins TRBV5-1 and TRBJ2-2; no firm D call. Trimming stripped 6 bases from V and 4 bases from J, with 16 bases between. Germline V CDR1 and CDR2: SGHRS, YFSETQ. This CDR3 is 15 amino acids long. The complete variable domain, with remaining parts taken from reference TRBV5-1 and TRBJ2-2, reads KAGVTQTPRYLIKTRGQQVTLSCSPISGHRSVSWYQQTPGQGLQFLFEYFSETQRNKGNFPGRFSGRQFSNSRSEMNVSTLELGDSALYLCASTTPAQFTGELFFGEGSRLTVL.

Turning to this clone: Germline and junction disagree at one end, which may indicate a read error. This chain links TRBV7-7 with TRBJ2-5; 10 positions agree with TRBD2. Per germline, CDR1 SSHAT and CDR2 FNYEAQ (reference sequence). CDR3 length equals 16 residues. CDR3 loop: CASSLTSGEYQETQYF. The CDR3, as DNA: TGTGCTAGCAGCCTCACTAGCGGGGAGTACCAAGAGACCCAGTACTTC. Full variable domain (remainder filled in from reference TRBV7-7 and TRBJ2-5): GAGVSQSPRYKVTKRGQDVTLRCDPISSHATLYWYQQALGQGPEFLTYFNYEAQPDKSGLPSDRFSAERPEGSISTLTIQRTEQRDSAMYRCASSLTSGEYQETQYFGPGTRLLVL.

The genes are TRBV18 and TRBJ1-1; D gene ambiguous. The CDR3 has 16 amino acids. V lost 2 bases, J lost 0 bases, and 13 bases lay in between. Looked up from germline, CDR1 is KGHSH and CDR2 is LQKENI. CDR3 protein: CASSPLAGEMNTEAFF. CDR3 in DNA: TGTGCCAGCTCACCATTGGCAGGAGAAATGAACACTGAAGCTTTCTTT.

In its sample, this clone was seen a few times. V usage is TRBV9 and J usage is TRBJ1-6; D gene unclear. V was pared by 0 bases and J by 13 bases, with 8 bases between. CDR3 size: 12 residues. Germline V lookup: CDR1 SGDLS, CDR2 YYNGEE. The CDR3 reads CASSVGLGPLHF. The CDR3 DNA follows: TGTGCCAGCAGCGTAGGATTGGGTCCCCTCCACTTT.

V gene TRBV5-6 combines with J gene TRBJ1-2; the D is unclear. The V end lost 6 bases, the J end lost 0 bases, and 9 bases lay between the germline ends. This CDR3 is built from 13 residues. CDR1 and CDR2 from the germline V gene are SGHDT and YYEEEE. The CDR3 spells CASTLGANYGYTF. Written as DNA, the CDR3 is TGTGCCAGCACCCTGGGAGCTAACTATGGCTACACCTTC.

CDR3 DNA: TGTGCCAGCAGACGACTAGCGGGAGGATCTACGGGTCAGTTCTTC. It encodes CASRRLAGGSTGQFF. The chain has TRBV28 and TRBJ2-1; the match to TRBD2 covers 13 bases. Germline V gene lookup returns CDR1 MDHEN and CDR2 SYDVKM. This CDR3 has 15 amino acids. V dropped 6 bases and J dropped 13; count of bases not matched to a gene: 12.

V and J are TRBV12-3 or TRBV12-4 and TRBJ2-7; TRBD1 is a possible D gene (6 bases). CDR3 size: 13 residues. Trimming left V 3 bases short and J 7 bases short, with 13 bases between. The CDR3 DNA reads TGTGCCAGCAGTTTTTTCCCAGGGGATGAGCAGTACTTC. Translating it yields CASSFFPGDEQYF.

The V call is TRBV5-1, the J call TRBJ2-7, with TRBD1 matching 7 bases. With V trimmed by 4 bases and J by 0 bases, 4 bases remained unmatched. Germline assignment: CDR1 SGHRS and CDR2 YFSETQ. The CDR3 spans 14 residues. CDR3 region: CASSTRDSSYEQYF. For the CDR3, the DNA is TGCGCCAGCAGCACTAGGGACAGCTCCTACGAGCAGTACTTC.

The count of this clone is one. The chain has TRBV5-4 and TRBJ2-1; tentative D call: TRBD1 (5 bases). This CDR3 is 13 amino acids long. Germline V gene data show CDR1 as SGHNT and CDR2 as YYREEE (reference sequence). Trimming shortened V by 2 bases and J by 8 bases, and 11 bases separated the two germline ends. CDR3 in amino acids: CASSFIGAHEQFF. CDR3 nucleotides: TGTGCCAGCAGCTTCATTGGGGCTCATGAGCAGTTCTTC.

The V call is TRBV11-2, the J call TRBJ1-3; D gene unclear. The CDR3 length is 15 residues. Germline V lookup: CDR1 SGHAT, CDR2 FQNNGV. The ends were cut back, 7 bases at V and 0 bases at J, with 13 bases in the middle. CDR3 protein: CASTIGGFSGNTIYF. CDR3 nucleotides: TGTGCCAGCACCATAGGTGGATTCTCTGGAAACACCATATATTTT. The variable domain in full, with the rest retrieved from reference TRBV11-2 and TRBJ1-3, is EAGVAQSPRYKIIEKRQSVAFWCNPISGHATLYWYQQILGQGPKLLIQFQNNGVVDDSQLPKDRFSAERLKGVDSTLKIQPAKLEDSAVYLCASTIGGFSGNTIYFGEGSWLTVV.